Sequencing of this T cell receptor beta chain was carried out in a study of control samples from healthy donors and cancer patients. The CDR3 has 13 amino acids. V was pared by 8 bases and J by 7 bases, with 15 bases between. Germline assignment: CDR1 LNHNV and CDR2 YYDKDF (reference sequence). Clones were sequenced by immunoSEQ multiplex PCR, and TCRdb holds only the in-frame ones, with some missing. The sample lists around 110,000 clones; 70% to 90% were seen once. This clone was seen once. The TCR comes from a woman in her seventies in good health. This chain connects TRBV15 to TRBJ1-5; weak D call: TRBD1 (5 bases). The sequenced sample consisted of blood. The CDR3 nucleotides are TGTGCCACCTCGTGGGAGGGGCTCCAGCCCCAGCATTTT. Translated, it gives CATSWEGLQPQHF. Combining the CDR3 with reference TRBV15 and TRBJ1-5 gives the whole variable domain DAMVIQNPRYQVTQFGKPVTLSCSQTLNHNVMYWYQQKSSQAPKLLFHYYDKDFNNEADTPDNFQSRRPNTSFCFLDIRSPGLGDTAMYLCATSWEGLQPQHFGDGTRLSIL.